Listed below are T cell receptor beta chains from one sample, sequenced in a study of PD-1 blockade in classical Hodgkin lymphoma. Data came from immunoSEQ multiplex PCR; TCRdb stores just in-frame clones and leaves some out. The sample yields fewer than 50,000 clones, about 90% seen once. The source material was peripheral blood mononuclear cells (PBMCs), sampled at baseline. The receptors come from a human donor with classical Hodgkin lymphoma. Each CDR3 is given with its conserved first and last residue. Fields, in order: D gene, J gene, clone size, V gene, CDR3 protein, CDR3 DNA. The D gene is left open where the match is weak. Where a row states a size, it is once, few, many or the class of an expanded clone; other rows omit it.

D gene: -
J gene: TRBJ1-4
clone size: -
V gene: TRBV10-3
CDR3 protein: CAISEQVWEKLFF
CDR3 DNA: TGTGCCATCAGTGAACAGGTGTGGGAAAAACTGTTTTTT

D gene: -
J gene: TRBJ1-5
clone size: -
V gene: TRBV28
CDR3 protein: CASTGRLNQPQHF
CDR3 DNA: TGTGCCAGCACTGGGCGCCTCAATCAGCCCCAGCATTTT

D gene: -
J gene: TRBJ1-1
clone size: -
V gene: TRBV18
CDR3 protein: CASSAVGAGLNTEAFF
CDR3 DNA: TGTGCCAGCTCAGCTGTGGGGGCAGGCCTGAACACTGAAGCTTTCTTT

D gene: -
J gene: TRBJ1-4
clone size: -
V gene: TRBV19
CDR3 protein: CASSINEKLFF
CDR3 DNA: TGTGCCAGTAGTATAAACGAAAAACTGTTTTTT

D gene: -
J gene: TRBJ2-5
clone size: -
V gene: TRBV10-2
CDR3 protein: CASSEGPSAQKTQYF
CDR3 DNA: TGCGCCAGCAGTGAAGGGCCTAGCGCGCAAAAGACCCAGTACTTC

D gene: TRBD1
J gene: TRBJ2-1
clone size: -
V gene: TRBV7-3
CDR3 protein: CASSSRQGSGNEQFF
CDR3 DNA: TGTGCCAGCAGCTCCCGACAGGGTTCGGGCAATGAGCAGTTCTTC

D gene: -
J gene: TRBJ2-7
clone size: -
V gene: TRBV11-2
CDR3 protein: CASSLRNSYEQYF
CDR3 DNA: TGTGCCAGCAGCTTACGGAACTCCTACGAGCAGTACTTC

D gene: -
J gene: TRBJ2-1
clone size: -
V gene: TRBV28
CDR3 protein: CASSTASAGDNEQFF
CDR3 DNA: TGTGCCAGCAGTACTGCCTCGGCGGGTGACAATGAGCAGTTCTTC

D gene: -
J gene: TRBJ2-7
clone size: -
V gene: TRBV5-1
CDR3 protein: CASSGTGNYEQYF
CDR3 DNA: TGCGCCAGCAGCGGAACAGGGAACTACGAGCAGTACTTC

D gene: TRBD1
J gene: TRBJ2-5
clone size: -
V gene: TRBV6-5
CDR3 protein: CASSYSETGGTQYF
CDR3 DNA: TGTGCCAGCAGTTACTCTGAGACAGGGGGGACCCAGTACTTC

D gene: -
J gene: TRBJ1-6
clone size: -
V gene: TRBV27
CDR3 protein: CASSLLGGGSPLHF
CDR3 DNA: TGTGCCAGCAGTTTACTAGGGGGTGGTTCACCCCTCCACTTT

D gene: TRBD2
J gene: TRBJ2-1
clone size: -
V gene: TRBV6-4
CDR3 protein: CASSRLAGEGNEQFF
CDR3 DNA: TGTGCCAGCAGTAGACTAGCGGGAGAGGGTAATGAGCAGTTCTTC

D gene: TRBD2
J gene: TRBJ2-1
clone size: once
V gene: TRBV10-3
CDR3 protein: CAISESMAGVSYNEQFF
CDR3 DNA: TGTGCCATCAGTGAGTCGATGGCGGGAGTCTCCTACAATGAGCAGTTCTTC

D gene: -
J gene: TRBJ2-3
clone size: -
V gene: TRBV28
CDR3 protein: CASSLVGSTDTQYF
CDR3 DNA: TGTGCCAGCAGTTTAGTAGGGAGCACAGATACGCAGTATTTT

D gene: TRBD1
J gene: TRBJ1-6
clone size: -
V gene: TRBV7-9
CDR3 protein: CASSPPRQGFNSPLHF
CDR3 DNA: TGTGCCAGCAGCCCACCGCGACAGGGGTTTAATTCACCCCTCCACTTT

D gene: -
J gene: TRBJ1-2
clone size: -
V gene: TRBV7-8
CDR3 protein: CASSSEWSHGYTF
CDR3 DNA: TGTGCCAGCAGCTCCGAGTGGTCCCATGGCTACACCTTC

D gene: -
J gene: TRBJ2-7
clone size: -
V gene: TRBV7-8
CDR3 protein: CASSFGNYEQYF
CDR3 DNA: TGTGCCAGCAGCTTTGGTAACTACGAGCAGTACTTC

D gene: TRBD1
J gene: TRBJ1-4
clone size: -
V gene: TRBV5-1
CDR3 protein: CASSPQVSGGGEKLFF
CDR3 DNA: TGCGCCAGCAGCCCCCAGGTTTCAGGGGGCGGTGAAAAACTGTTTTTT

D gene: -
J gene: TRBJ2-1
clone size: -
V gene: TRBV9
CDR3 protein: CASSISGAEQFF
CDR3 DNA: TGTGCCAGCAGCATTAGTGGGGCTGAGCAGTTCTTC

D gene: -
J gene: TRBJ2-3
clone size: -
V gene: TRBV4-3
CDR3 protein: CASSPREGPDTQYF
CDR3 DNA: TGCGCCAGCAGCCCCCGAGAAGGGCCAGATACGCAGTATTTT

D gene: -
J gene: TRBJ1-2
clone size: -
V gene: TRBV4-3
CDR3 protein: CASSQSLSDGYGYTF
CDR3 DNA: TGCGCCAGCAGCCAATCCCTTTCTGACGGCTATGGCTACACCTTC

D gene: TRBD1
J gene: TRBJ1-2
clone size: -
V gene: TRBV27
CDR3 protein: CASSSSGQGYYGYTF
CDR3 DNA: TGTGCCAGCAGTTCCTCCGGACAGGGCTACTATGGCTACACCTTC

D gene: TRBD2
J gene: TRBJ2-7
clone size: -
V gene: TRBV4-1
CDR3 protein: CASSQAAAGTYEQYF
CDR3 DNA: TGCGCCAGCAGCCAAGCCGCAGCGGGGACCTACGAGCAGTACTTC

D gene: -
J gene: TRBJ1-6
clone size: -
V gene: TRBV6-5
CDR3 protein: CASSFGANSPLHF
CDR3 DNA: TGTGCCAGCAGTTTCGGGGCGAATTCACCCCTCCACTTT

D gene: TRBD2
J gene: TRBJ2-1
clone size: -
V gene: TRBV27
CDR3 protein: CASRILAGGVYNEQFF
CDR3 DNA: TGTGCCAGCAGGATTCTAGCGGGAGGGGTCTACAATGAGCAGTTCTTC

D gene: -
J gene: TRBJ2-7
clone size: -
V gene: TRBV5-1
CDR3 protein: CASRDPSYEQYF
CDR3 DNA: TGCGCCAGCCGAGACCCTTCCTACGAGCAGTACTTC